This TCR beta chain stems from a study of T-cell memory formation after mild COVID-19. Study observations and caveats: Clones shrinking from day 15 to 85 showed even CD4/CD8 mixes; later expanders tilted CD4+. Cross-reactive memory appears to have joined, as suggested by some responding clones showing up in pre-infection memory.

TCRdb reanalysed the 5' RACE reads using MiXCR and keeps one entry per CDR3 protein. Among roughly 180,000 distinct CDR3 sequences, approximately 10% were seen once, and the ten largest hold 3% to 4%. This clonotype has a count of ten or more. Its specificity is not known. The clonotype comes from a man younger than 35 who had mild COVID-19 (a few samples of this study predate the infection). Cell type and time point are not known. Specimen: PBMCs or a T cell subset sorted from them (not recorded which).

CDR3 DNA sequence: TGTGCCAGCAGCTTTCAAGGGTTCTTTTCACCCCTCCACTTT. Protein product: CASSFQGFFSPLHF. This chain connects TRBV7-2 to TRBJ1-6, with D unresolved. There are 14 residues in the CDR3. V dropped 3 bases and J dropped 9 bases, with 12 bases sitting between them. Looked up from germline, CDR1 is SGHTA and CDR2 is FQGNSA.